These 2 T cell receptor beta chains were all obtained from the same sample, sequenced in a study of blood T cell repertoires in COVID-19. Clones were sequenced by immunoSEQ multiplex PCR, and TCRdb holds only the in-frame ones, with some missing. The profile shows more than 250,000 clones, roughly 91% of them singletons. The sequencing input was peripheral blood. Receptors originate from a man in his fifties or sixties with active or convalescent COVID-19.

CDR3 loop: CASSSTGGQQPQHF. The CDR3 nucleotides read TGTGCCAGCAGCTCGACAGGGGGCCAACAGCCCCAGCATTTT. The chain recombines TRBV7-8 with TRBJ1-5; TRBD1 matches at 10 bases. CDR3 size: 14 residues. J gave up 7 bases and V 4 bases, and 4 bases lay outside the gene matches. Germline-derived CDR1 and CDR2 are SGHVS and FQNEAQ. Full variable domain (rest looked up from reference TRBV7-8 and TRBJ1-5): GAGVSQSPRYKVAKRGQDVALRCDPISGHVSLFWYQQALGQGPEFLTYFQNEAQLDKSGLPSDRFFAERPEGSVSTLKIQRTQQEDSAVYLCASSSTGGQQPQHFGDGTRLSIL.

The table lists this clone with a count of one. CDR3 amino acids: CAAAHGQGGNTIYF. The DNA for the CDR3 is TGTGCCGCAGCTCATGGACAGGGCGGAAACACCATATATTTT. The rearrangement uses TRBV5-4 and TRBJ1-3; 8 bases are a match to TRBD1. Germline CDR1 and CDR2: SGHNT and YYREEE (reference sequence). This CDR3 is 14 amino acids long. V was clipped by 10 bases and J by 4 bases; unmatched bases: 10. The whole variable domain, filled in from reference TRBV5-4 and TRBJ1-3, reads ETGVTQSPTHLIKTRGQQVTLRCSSQSGHNTVSWYQQALGQGPQFIFQYYREEENGRGNFPPRFSGLQFPNYSSELNVNALELDDSALYLCAAAHGQGGNTIYFGEGSWLTVV.